What follows describes a single T cell receptor beta chain. The target antigen is unknown. Read data end 3 residues before the CDR3 end; the end is taken from the germline J gene. Germline V gene lookup returns CDR1 SGHTA and CDR2 FQGNSA. The V end lost 1 base, the J end lost 5 bases, and 11 bases lay between the germline ends. The CDR3 sequence is 14 residues long. The data belong to a study of T cells in women clearing cervical HPV infection. Study results and caveats: Timing of associations relative to infection is unclear; T-cell subsets were not isolated.

Sequencing was performed with immunoSEQ multiplex PCR; in TCRdb, only in-frame clones are kept and a portion is missing. This table lists 22,000 or so clones. This receptor was identified in a woman between 18 and 75 years old with a cervical HPV16 infection that either progressed to CIN3+ or cleared (not recorded which). The sequenced sample was blood buffy coat. The V call is TRBV7-2, the J call TRBJ2-5; D may be TRBD1 (5 bases). The CDR3 bases that were read are TGTGCCAGCAGCTTAGGTCCAGGGTTGGAGACC. Translating gives CASSLGPGLET. The whole CDR3 sequence is CASSLGPGLETQYF.